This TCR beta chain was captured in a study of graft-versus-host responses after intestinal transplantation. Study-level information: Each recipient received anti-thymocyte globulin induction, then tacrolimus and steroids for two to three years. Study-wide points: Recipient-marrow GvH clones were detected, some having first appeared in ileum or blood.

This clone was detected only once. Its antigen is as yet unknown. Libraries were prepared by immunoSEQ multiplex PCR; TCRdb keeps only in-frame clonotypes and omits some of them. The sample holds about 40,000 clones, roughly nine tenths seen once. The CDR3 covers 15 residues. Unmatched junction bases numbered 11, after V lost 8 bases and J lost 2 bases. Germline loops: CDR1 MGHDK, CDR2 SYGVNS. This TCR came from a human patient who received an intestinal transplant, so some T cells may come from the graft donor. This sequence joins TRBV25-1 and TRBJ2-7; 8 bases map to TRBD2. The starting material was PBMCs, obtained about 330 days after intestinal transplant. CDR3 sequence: CASASSGTRAYEQYF. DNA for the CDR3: TGTGCCAGCGCATCTTCCGGGACTAGGGCCTACGAGCAGTACTTC.